This T cell receptor beta chain derives from a study of CD8 T cells in Susac syndrome. V lost 0 bases to trimming and J lost 6 bases; unmatched junction nucleotides: 8. The CDR3 length is 16 residues. The patients serving as multiple sclerosis controls were treatment-naive. They had stable or active relapsing-remitting disease and fulfilled revised McDonald criteria. When the RNA was reverse transcribed, random hexamers were used with an input of roughly 0.45 to 1 ug. The immunoSEQ assay covered 54 Vbeta and 13 Jbeta segments for CDR3. TCRdb reprocessed the immunoSEQ multiplex PCR reads via MiXCR and lists one record per CDR3 protein. The table lists some 260,000 distinct CDR3 sequences, around 84% of them singletons.

The sequencing input was CD8+ T cells from PBMCs. The clonotype was recovered from a human donor with multiple sclerosis. This sequence joins TRBV23-1 and TRBJ1-3, with TRBD1 identical over 7 bases. TRBV23-1 is marked as an open reading frame, function uncertain. CDR3 in DNA: TGCGCCAGCAGTCAATCGTCCCGCACAGGGGCAAACACCATATATTTT. Its translation: CASSQSSRTGANTIYF.